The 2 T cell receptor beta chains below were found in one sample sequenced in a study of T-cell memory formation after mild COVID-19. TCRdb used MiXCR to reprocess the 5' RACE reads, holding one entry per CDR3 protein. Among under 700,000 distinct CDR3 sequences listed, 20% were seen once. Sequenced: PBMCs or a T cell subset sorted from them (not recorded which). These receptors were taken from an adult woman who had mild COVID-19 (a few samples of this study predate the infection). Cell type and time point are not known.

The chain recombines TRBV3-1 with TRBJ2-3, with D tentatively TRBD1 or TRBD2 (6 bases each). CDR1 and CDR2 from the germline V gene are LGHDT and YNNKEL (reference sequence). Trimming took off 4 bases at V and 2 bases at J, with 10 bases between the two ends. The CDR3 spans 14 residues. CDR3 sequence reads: CASSPRGPTDTQYF. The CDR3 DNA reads TGTGCCAGCAGCCCCCGGGGGCCCACAGATACGCAGTATTTT.

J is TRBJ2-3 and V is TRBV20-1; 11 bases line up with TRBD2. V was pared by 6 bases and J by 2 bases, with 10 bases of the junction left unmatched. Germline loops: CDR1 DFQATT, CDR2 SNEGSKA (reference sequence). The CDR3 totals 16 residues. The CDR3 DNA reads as TGCAGTGCGGGGCCCCGACTAGCGGGATCCACAGATACGCAGTATTTT. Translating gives CSAGPRLAGSTDTQYF.